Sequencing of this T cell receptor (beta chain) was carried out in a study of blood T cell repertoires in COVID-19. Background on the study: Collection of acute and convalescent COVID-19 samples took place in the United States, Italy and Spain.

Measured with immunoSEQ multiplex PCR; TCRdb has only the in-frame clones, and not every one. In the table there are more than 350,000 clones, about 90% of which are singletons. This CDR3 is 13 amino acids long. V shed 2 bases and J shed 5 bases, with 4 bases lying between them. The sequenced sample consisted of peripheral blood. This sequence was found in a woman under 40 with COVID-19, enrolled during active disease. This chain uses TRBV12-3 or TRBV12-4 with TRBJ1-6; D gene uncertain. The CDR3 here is CASSLQNNSPLHF. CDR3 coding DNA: TGTGCCAGCAGTTTACAGAATAATTCACCCCTCCACTTT.